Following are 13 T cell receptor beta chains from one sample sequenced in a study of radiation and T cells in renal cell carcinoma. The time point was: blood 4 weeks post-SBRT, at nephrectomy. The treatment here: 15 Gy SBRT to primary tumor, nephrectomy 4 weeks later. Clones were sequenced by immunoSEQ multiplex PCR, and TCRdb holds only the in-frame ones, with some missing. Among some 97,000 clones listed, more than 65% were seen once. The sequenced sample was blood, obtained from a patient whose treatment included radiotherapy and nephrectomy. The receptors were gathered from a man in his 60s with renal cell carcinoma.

The CDR3 reads CSVRRDRDSYEQYF. DNA for the CDR3: TGCAGCGTTCGCCGGGACAGGGACTCCTACGAGCAGTACTTC. The chain joins TRBV29-1 to TRBJ2-7; TRBD1 aligns across 9 bases. J was trimmed by 0 bases and V by 5 bases; bases with no gene match: 5. CDR1 is SQVTM and CDR2 is ANQGSEA in the germline V gene. This CDR3 has 14 amino acids.

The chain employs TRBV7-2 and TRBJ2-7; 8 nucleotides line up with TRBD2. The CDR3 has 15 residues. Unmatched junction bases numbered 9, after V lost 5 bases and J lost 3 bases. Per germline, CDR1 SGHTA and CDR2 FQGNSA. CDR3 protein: CASSPRGGGDYEQYF. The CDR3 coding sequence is TGTGCCAGCAGCCCCCGGGGGGGAGGGGACTACGAGCAGTACTTC.

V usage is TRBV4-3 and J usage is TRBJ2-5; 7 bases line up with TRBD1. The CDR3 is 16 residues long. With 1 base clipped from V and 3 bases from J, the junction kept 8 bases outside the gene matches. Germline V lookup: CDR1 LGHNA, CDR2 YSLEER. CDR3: CASSQVSAGGEETQYF. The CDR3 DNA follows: TGCGCCAGCAGCCAAGTCTCGGCAGGGGGAGAAGAGACCCAGTACTTC.

CDR3 loop: CASSLGGLVETQYF. DNA for the CDR3: TGTGCCAGCAGCTTAGGCGGGCTAGTGGAGACCCAGTACTTC. The V call is TRBV7-9, the J call TRBJ2-5; maybe TRBD2 (5 bases). From germline, CDR1 is SEHNR and CDR2 FQNEAQ (reference sequence). The CDR3 has 14 amino acids. Trimming took 1 base from V and 5 from J, leaving 11 bases between them.

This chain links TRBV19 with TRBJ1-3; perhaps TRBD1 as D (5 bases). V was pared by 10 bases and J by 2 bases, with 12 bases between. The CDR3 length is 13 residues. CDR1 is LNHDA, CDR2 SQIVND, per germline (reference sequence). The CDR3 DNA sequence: TGTGCCACCGGGGACCGTGCTGGAAACACCATATATTTT. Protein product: CATGDRAGNTIYF.

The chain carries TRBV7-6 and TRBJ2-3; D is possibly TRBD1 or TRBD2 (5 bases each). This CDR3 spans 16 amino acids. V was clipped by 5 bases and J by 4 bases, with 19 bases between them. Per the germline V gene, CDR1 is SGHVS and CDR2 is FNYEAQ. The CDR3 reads CASSEQSGTSPDTQYF. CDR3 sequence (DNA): TGTGCCAGCAGCGAACAGTCCGGGACGTCCCCAGATACGCAGTATTTT.

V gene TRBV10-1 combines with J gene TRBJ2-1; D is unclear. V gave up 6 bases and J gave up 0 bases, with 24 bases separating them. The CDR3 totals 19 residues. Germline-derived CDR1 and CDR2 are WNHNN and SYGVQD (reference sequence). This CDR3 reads CASRTPARNSVGSYNEQFF. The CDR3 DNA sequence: TGCGCCAGCAGAACACCGGCTCGAAATTCGGTGGGCTCCTACAATGAGCAGTTCTTC.

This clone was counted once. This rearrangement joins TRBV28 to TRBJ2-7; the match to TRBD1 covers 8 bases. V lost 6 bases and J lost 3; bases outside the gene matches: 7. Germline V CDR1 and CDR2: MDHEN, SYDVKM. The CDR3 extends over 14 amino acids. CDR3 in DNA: TGTGCCAGCAGGACCCCGGGACAGGACTACGAGCAGTACTTC. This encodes CASRTPGQDYEQYF. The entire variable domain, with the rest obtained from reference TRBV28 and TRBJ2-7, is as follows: DVKVTQSSRYLVKRTGEKVFLECVQDMDHENMFWYRQDPGLGLRLIYFSYDVKMKEKGDIPEGYSVSREKKERFSLILESASTNQTSMYLCASRTPGQDYEQYFGPGTRLTVT.

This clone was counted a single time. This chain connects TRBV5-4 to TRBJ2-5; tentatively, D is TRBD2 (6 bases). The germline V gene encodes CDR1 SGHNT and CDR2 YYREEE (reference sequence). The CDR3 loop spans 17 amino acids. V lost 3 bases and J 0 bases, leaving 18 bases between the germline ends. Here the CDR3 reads CASSSPRGTLYQETQYF. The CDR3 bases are TGTGCCAGCAGCTCCCCCCGTGGGACTCTGTACCAAGAGACCCAGTACTTC. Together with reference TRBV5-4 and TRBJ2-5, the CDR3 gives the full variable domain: ETGVTQSPTHLIKTRGQQVTLRCSSQSGHNTVSWYQQALGQGPQFIFQYYREEENGRGNFPPRFSGLQFPNYSSELNVNALELDDSALYLCASSSPRGTLYQETQYFGPGTRLLVL.

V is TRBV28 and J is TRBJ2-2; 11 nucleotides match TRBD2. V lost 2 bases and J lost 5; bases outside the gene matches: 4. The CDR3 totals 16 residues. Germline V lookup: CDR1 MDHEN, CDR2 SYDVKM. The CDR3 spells CASSLPTSGKTGELFF. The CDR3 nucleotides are TGTGCCAGCAGTTTACCGACTAGCGGGAAAACCGGGGAGCTGTTTTTT.

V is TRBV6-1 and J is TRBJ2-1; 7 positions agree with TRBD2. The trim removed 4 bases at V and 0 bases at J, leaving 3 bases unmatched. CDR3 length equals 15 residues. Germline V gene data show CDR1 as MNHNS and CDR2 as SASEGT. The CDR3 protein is CASSVGGSSYNEQFF. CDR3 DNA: TGTGCCAGCAGTGTCGGCGGGAGCTCCTACAATGAGCAGTTCTTC.

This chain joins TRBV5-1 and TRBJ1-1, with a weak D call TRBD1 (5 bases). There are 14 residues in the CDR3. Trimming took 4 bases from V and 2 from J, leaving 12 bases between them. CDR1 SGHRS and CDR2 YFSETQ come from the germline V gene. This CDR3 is CASSPTRGNTEAFF. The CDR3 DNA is TGCGCCAGCAGCCCCACGAGGGGAAACACTGAAGCTTTCTTT.

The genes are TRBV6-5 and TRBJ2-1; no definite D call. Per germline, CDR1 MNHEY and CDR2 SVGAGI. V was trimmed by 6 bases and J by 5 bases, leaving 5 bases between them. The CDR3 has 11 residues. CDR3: CASRRDNEQFF. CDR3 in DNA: TGTGCCAGCAGGCGAGACAATGAGCAGTTCTTC.